This T cell receptor (beta chain) was documented in a study of blood T cell repertoires in COVID-19. About the study: Sample material is recorded as cDNA or gDNA derived from T cells, B-cell-depleted T cells, or PBMCs.

The CDR3 extends over 15 amino acids. The V gene lost 4 bases and the J gene lost 0 bases, with 11 bases spanning the gap. Germline CDR1 is SGDLS and CDR2 is YYNGEE. Study processing details: For nucleated cells, counts were estimated from reference gene primer amplification. Generated by immunoSEQ multiplex PCR, the TCRdb table keeps only in-frame clones and is missing some. V, J and clone size are those of that table, while D and trimming were read from the DNA. The sample lists roughly 250,000 clones, 80% to 90% occurring once. The receptor's source is a man in his fifties or sixties who had been exposed to COVID-19. The genes are TRBV9 and TRBJ1-3, with D maybe TRBD1 (6 bases). The sample comprised PBMCs or T cells enriched from blood (not recorded which). CDR3 sequence: CASSFDRYSGNTIYF. The CDR3 coding sequence is TGTGCCAGCAGCTTCGACAGGTACTCTGGAAACACCATATATTTT.